The 18 T cell receptor beta chains in this list originate from one sample, sequenced in a study of neurological immune-mediated disorders. Time point denoted: technical triplicate 1. TCRdb reanalysed the 5' RACE reads using MiXCR and keeps one entry per CDR3 protein. The sample lists 35,000 to 40,000 distinct CDR3 sequences; roughly 10% were seen once. The sample taken for sequencing was PBMCs. The receptors originated from a man in his 60s with HTLV-1-associated myelopathy (HAM/TSP).

This chain connects TRBV5-1 to TRBJ2-1; a weak D match, TRBD2 (8 bases). From germline, CDR1 is SGHRS and CDR2 YFSETQ. V lost 1 base and J lost 10, with 12 bases in between. This CDR3 is built from 13 residues. This chain's CDR3 is CASSLSGGGEQFF. The CDR3 DNA sequence: TGCGCCAGCAGCTTGTCGGGAGGGGGCGAGCAGTTCTTC.

The sample holds many counts of this clonotype. The rearrangement joins TRBV28 to TRBJ2-5; D is ambiguous. Trimming took off 0 bases at V and 5 bases at J, with 4 bases between the two ends. The CDR3 is made up of 12 amino acids. The germline V gene encodes CDR1 MDHEN and CDR2 SYDVKM. The CDR3 nucleotides are TGTGCCAGCAGTTTATGGCGTGAGACCCAGTACTTC. This sequence encodes CASSLWRETQYF.

This clonotype was seen many times. This rearrangement joins TRBV5-4 to TRBJ2-1; possibly TRBD2 for D (6 bases). In germline, CDR1 is SGHNT, CDR2 YYREEE (reference sequence). The CDR3 covers 15 residues. The V gene lost 1 base and the J gene lost 4 bases, with 12 bases spanning the gap. CDR3: CASSLRAGLYNEQFF. CDR3 coding DNA: TGTGCCAGCAGCTTGAGGGCGGGGCTATACAATGAGCAGTTCTTC.

There are many counts of this clonotype. V is TRBV4-3 and J is TRBJ2-1; D ambiguous. CDR3 size: 14 residues. Trimming cost V 3 bases and J 3 bases, with 9 bases left between them. From germline, CDR1 is LGHNA and CDR2 YSLEER. The CDR3 protein is CASSHLSNYNEQFF. CDR3 DNA sequence: TGCGCCAGCAGCCACCTTTCTAACTACAATGAGCAGTTCTTC.

This clonotype has at least ten counts. This chain links TRBV20-1 with TRBJ2-1, with TRBD2 matching over 12 bases. V shed 5 bases, J shed 8 bases, and the junction held 7 bases outside the gene matches. The CDR3 runs 14 residues. Germline values: CDR1 DFQATT, CDR2 SNEGSKA (reference sequence). CDR3 sequence (DNA): TGCAGTGCTCTTACTAGCGGGAGGCCCCATGAGCAGTTCTTC. Protein: CSALTSGRPHEQFF.

The sample holds many counts of this clonotype. This chain joins TRBV5-1 and TRBJ2-1; 7 bases are shared with TRBD1. This CDR3 spans 15 amino acids. V shed 4 bases and J 0 bases; nucleotides not matched to a gene: 4. The V gene's germline CDR1 is SGHRS and CDR2 YFSETQ. The chain's CDR3 is CASSTQGSSYNEQFF. CDR3 DNA: TGCGCCAGCAGCACACAGGGGAGCTCCTACAATGAGCAGTTCTTC.

This clonotype has ten or more counts. This chain links TRBV5-1 with TRBJ1-1, with 11 positions matching TRBD1. Trimming took 4 bases from V and 7 from J; bases not matched to a gene: 6. Germline-derived CDR1 and CDR2 are SGHRS and YFSETQ. There are 14 residues in the CDR3. The CDR3 DNA sequence: TGCGCCAGCAGCGTTGGACAGGGGGCTTATGAAGCTTTCTTT. Residues: CASSVGQGAYEAFF.

This clonotype was seen ten or more times. V and J are TRBV15 and TRBJ2-3; the match to TRBD2 covers 10 bases. The CDR3 loop spans 17 amino acids. Germline-derived CDR1 and CDR2 are LNHNV and YYDKDF (reference sequence). The trim removed 1 base at V and 1 base at J, leaving 5 bases unmatched. The chain's CDR3 is CATSRAPSGSGTDTQYF. For the CDR3, the DNA is TGTGCCACCAGCAGAGCACCTAGCGGGAGTGGCACAGATACGCAGTATTTT. Variable domain in full (rest from reference TRBV15 and TRBJ2-3): DAMVIQNPRYQVTQFGKPVTLSCSQTLNHNVMYWYQQKSSQAPKLLFHYYDKDFNNEADTPDNFQSRRPNTSFCFLDIRSPGLGDTAMYLCATSRAPSGSGTDTQYFGPGTRLTVL.

This clonotype was picked up many times. V is TRBV3-1 and J is TRBJ2-7; the D gene could be TRBD1 or TRBD2 (5 bases each). Germline assignment: CDR1 LGHDT and CDR2 YNNKEL (reference sequence). CDR3 size: 13 residues. Trimming took 4 bases from V and 3 from J, leaving 10 bases between them. CDR3 bases: TGTGCCAGCAGCCCGGGACCTCGCTACGAGCAGTACTTC. Translating it yields CASSPGPRYEQYF.

This clonotype occurred many times. The rearrangement uses TRBV11-2 and TRBJ2-1; D might be TRBD1 or TRBD2, each matching 5 bases. There are 12 residues in the CDR3. Germline-derived CDR1 and CDR2 are SGHAT and FQNNGV. The V and J ends lost 6 bases and 9 bases respectively, with 12 bases between them. The CDR3 bases are TGTGCCAGCAGTTCATGGGGGACTGAGCAGTTCTTC. This encodes CASSSWGTEQFF.

This clonotype was detected many times. J is TRBJ2-1 and V is TRBV12-3 or TRBV12-4, with TRBD1 identical over 7 bases. Losses at the gene ends were 5 bases for V and 8 bases for J; bases not matched to a gene: 3. The CDR3 is 12 amino acids. CDR3 DNA: TGTGCCAGCAGTGAACAGGGGCATGAGCAGTTCTTC. Residues: CASSEQGHEQFF.

This clonotype was observed many times. This CDR3 is CASRPGQENTEAFF. The DNA for the CDR3 is TGCGCCAGCAGACCGGGACAGGAGAACACTGAAGCTTTCTTT. J is TRBJ1-1 and V is TRBV5-1; 8 nucleotides agree with TRBD1. The trim removed 5 bases at V and 1 base at J, leaving 4 bases unmatched. The germline gives CDR1 SGHRS, CDR2 YFSETQ. The CDR3 contains 14 residues.

This clonotype has a handful of counts. This chain uses TRBV20-1 with TRBJ2-2, with TRBD2 identical over 7 bases. The CDR3 is 15 residues long. Germline V CDR1 and CDR2: DFQATT, SNEGSKA (reference sequence). The junction had 7 bases not matched to a gene; V was cut back by 2 bases and J by 4 bases. The CDR3 nucleotides are TGCAGTGCTAGACCAGCGGGGCAGGGCACCGGGGAGCTGTTTTTT. Translation: CSARPAGQGTGELFF.

The rearrangement uses TRBV6-2 or TRBV6-3 and TRBJ2-5; 7 nucleotides agree with TRBD1. This CDR3 contains 14 residues. Losses at the gene ends were 5 bases for V and 10 bases for J; bases not matched to a gene: 13. Germline CDR1 and CDR2: MNHEY and SVGEGT. DNA of the CDR3: TGTGCCAGCAGTCGCGGACAGGCAGAGGGGAGCCAGTACTTC. Translation: CASSRGQAEGSQYF.

This clonotype was detected many times. This chain uses TRBV10-3 with TRBJ2-7; 10 nucleotides match TRBD2. CDR1 is ENHRY and CDR2 is SYGVKD in the germline V gene. There are 15 residues in the CDR3. V shed 6 bases and J 0 bases; nucleotides not matched to a gene: 5. CDR3 DNA sequence: TGTGCCATCAGGAGAGCGGGAGGGAGCTCCTACGAGCAGTACTTC. Translating gives CAIRRAGGSSYEQYF.

This clonotype appeared many times. This rearrangement joins TRBV4-1 to TRBJ2-1; 8 bases agree with TRBD2. Germline V gene data show CDR1 as MGHRA and CDR2 as YSYEKL. The CDR3 contains 17 residues. V lost 4 bases and J lost 5; bases outside the gene matches: 13. CDR3 in amino acids: CASSLAPLAGGNNEQFF. The CDR3 nucleotides read TGCGCCAGCAGCCTAGCCCCTCTAGCGGGCGGGAACAATGAGCAGTTCTTC.

This clonotype was recorded many times. The chain joins TRBV14 to TRBJ1-1; D might be TRBD1 (5 bases). With 0 bases removed from V and 11 bases from J, the gap between germline ends came to 13 bases. The germline CDR1 and CDR2 sequences are SGHDN and FVKESK. This CDR3 is built from 13 residues. The CDR3 loop is CASSQDKPGKAFF. CDR3 nucleotides: TGTGCCAGCAGCCAAGATAAGCCAGGGAAGGCTTTCTTT.

This clonotype was observed many times. The V gene is TRBV7-9, the J gene TRBJ1-5; D ambiguous. Germline V gives CDR1 SEHNR, CDR2 FQNEAQ (reference sequence). The CDR3 is 13 amino acids. V was cut by 3 bases and J by 7 bases, with 10 bases left in between. The CDR3 DNA reads as TGTGCCAGCAGCTTCGATAGTCCACAGCCCCAGCATTTT. This gives the protein CASSFDSPQPQHF.